The source of this T cell receptor (beta chain) is a study of memory CD4+ T cells and cytomegalovirus serostatus. The sort gate was single viable CD3+CD4+CD8-CD45RO+ cells for memory CD4+ T cells. Donors' CMV status reflects serum IgG against pp150, pp28, p38, p52. The CDR3 runs to 17 residues. J was trimmed by 0 bases and V by 4 bases; bases with no gene match: 12. Germline V gene sequence: CDR1 SGHRS, CDR2 YFSETQ. Generated by immunoSEQ multiplex PCR, the TCRdb table keeps only in-frame clones and is missing some. The sample yields 35,000 to 50,000 clones, just under 80% seen once. Sequencing was done on a sample of memory CD4+ T cells from blood. The clonotype was recovered from an adult in good health and CMV-seronegative. The V gene is TRBV5-1, the J gene TRBJ1-2; TRBD1 aligns across 7 bases. CDR3 sequence reads: CASSAGTDKLANYGYTF. The DNA of the CDR3 is TGCGCCAGCAGCGCCGGGACAGACAAACTAGCTAACTATGGCTACACCTTC.